The sequence of this T cell receptor beta chain was determined in a study of T cell changes during pregnancy in multiple sclerosis. Assay used: immunoSEQ multiplex PCR; TCRdb lists only in-frame clones, some missing. The table lists tens of thousands of clones, approximately 92% of them singletons, with approximately 1% in the top ten. This clonotype was sampled from a female donor with multiple sclerosis, enrolled in a pregnancy study. This sample comprised peripheral blood, obtained in the third trimester of pregnancy.

The CDR3 DNA reads as TGTGCCAGTAGTATCAGGACAGAAATCAACTACGAGCAGTACTTC. Translation gives CASSIRTEINYEQYF. This chain links TRBV19 with TRBJ2-7, with D possibly matching TRBD1 (6 bases). Trimming pared 3 bases from V and 3 bases from J, leaving 15 bases between. The CDR3 extends over 15 amino acids. CDR1 and CDR2 (germline): LNHDA, SQIVND (reference sequence).